Shown below are 29 T cell receptor beta chains from a single sample sequenced in a study of blood T cell repertoires in COVID-19. The assay was immunoSEQ multiplex PCR, and TCRdb's table has in-frame clones only and misses some. The sample carries 130,000 or so clones, 87% recorded once. Material for sequencing was peripheral blood. The source of these receptors is a man aged 50 or older with active COVID-19.

V and J are TRBV27 and TRBJ2-7; 8 positions match TRBD1. This CDR3 is built from 14 residues. The trim removed 6 bases at V and 5 bases at J, leaving 9 bases unmatched. In germline, CDR1 is MNHEY, CDR2 SMNVEV (reference sequence). Written as DNA, the CDR3 is TGTGCCAGCAGACTGGACAGGGCTGTGCACGAGCAGTACTTC. Translation: CASRLDRAVHEQYF.

V gene TRBV3-1 (or the pseudogene TRBV3-2) combines with J gene TRBJ1-2, with TRBD1 identical over 7 bases. The V gene's germline CDR1 is LGHDT and CDR2 YNNKEL (reference sequence). The CDR3 consists of 14 residues. The trim removed 4 bases at V and 6 bases at J, leaving 8 bases unmatched. As DNA, the CDR3 is TGTGCCAGCAGCCGGGGAACAGGGGCCGATGGCTACACCTTC. Protein sequence: CASSRGTGADGYTF.

A remark on this clone: The sample holds other DNA sequences that translate to the same CDR3. This rearrangement joins TRBV5-6 to TRBJ1-5, with D possibly being TRBD1 (6 bases). The CDR3 length is 15 residues. The V end was cut by 3 bases, the J end by 0 bases, with 10 bases between. Germline CDR1 is SGHDT and CDR2 is YYEEEE. CDR3 region: CASSSQGNSNQPQHF. The CDR3 DNA sequence: TGTGCCAGCAGCTCACAGGGAAATAGCAATCAGCCCCAGCATTTT. The full variable domain, rest sourced from reference TRBV5-6 and TRBJ1-5, is DAGVTQSPTHLIKTRGQQVTLRCSPKSGHDTVSWYQQALGQGPQFIFQYYEEEERQRGNFPDRFSGHQFPNYSSELNVNALLLGDSALYLCASSSQGNSNQPQHFGDGTRLSIL.

The rearrangement links TRBV11-1 to TRBJ2-1, with D possibly TRBD2 on 7 matching bases. The V end was cut by 4 bases, the J end by 15 bases, with 19 bases between. CDR1 and CDR2 (germline): SGHAT, FQDESV (reference sequence). The CDR3 contains 13 residues. The CDR3 DNA reads TGTGCCAGCAGCTCCCAACCGGGGGGCCTAGGGTTCTTC. Its protein product is CASSSQPGGLGFF. The variable domain in full, with the rest retrieved from reference TRBV11-1 and TRBJ2-1, is EAEVAQSPRYKITEKSQAVAFWCDPISGHATLYWYRQILGQGPELLVQFQDESVVDDSQLPKDRFSAERLKGVDSTLKIQPAELGDSAMYLCASSSQPGGLGFFGPGTRLTVL.

The sample holds one count of this clone. The chain carries TRBV3-1 (or the pseudogene TRBV3-2) and TRBJ1-3; 8 bases are a match to TRBD1. With V trimmed by 1 base and J by 4 bases, 6 bases remained unmatched. The CDR3 spans 16 residues. Germline CDR1 reads LGHDT; CDR2 reads YNNKEL (reference sequence). The CDR3: CASSQGRGLSGNTIYF. The CDR3 nucleotides read TGTGCCAGCAGCCAAGGCAGGGGGCTGTCAGGAAACACCATATATTTT.

This chain joins TRBV5-1 and TRBJ2-5, with a possible D match to TRBD2 (5 bases). The germline gives CDR1 SGHRS, CDR2 YFSETQ. The CDR3 length is 13 residues. V was pared by 5 bases and J by 1 base, with 9 bases between. The CDR3 here is CASSVGLQETQYF. The DNA for the CDR3 is TGCGCCAGCAGTGTCGGACTCCAAGAGACCCAGTACTTC.

The genes are TRBV6-5 and TRBJ1-1; 7 bases map to TRBD1. With V trimmed by 0 bases and J by 1 base, 2 bases remained unmatched. CDR1 MNHEY and CDR2 SVGAGI come from the germline V gene. CDR3 length equals 15 residues. The CDR3 region is CASSYSGTENTEAFF. The CDR3 region has the DNA TGTGCCAGCAGTTACTCCGGGACAGAGAACACTGAAGCTTTCTTT.

This clone was seen a single time. V gene TRBV5-4 combines with J gene TRBJ2-7; a weak D match, TRBD2 (5 bases). The length of the CDR3 is 17 residues. The germline V gene encodes CDR1 SGHNT and CDR2 YYREEE (reference sequence). The V end lost 4 bases, the J end lost 1 base, and 21 bases lay between the germline ends. Here the CDR3 reads CASSPSFRGHLSYEQYF. The CDR3 DNA reads as TGTGCCAGCAGCCCCTCTTTTCGAGGGCACCTTTCCTACGAGCAGTACTTC.

The rearrangement uses TRBV3-1 (or the pseudogene TRBV3-2) and TRBJ1-2, with TRBD1 identical over 7 bases. J lost 2 bases, V lost 2 bases, and 2 bases had no gene match. This CDR3 has 14 amino acids. Germline V gives CDR1 LGHDT, CDR2 YNNKEL (reference sequence). Here the CDR3 DNA reads TGTGCCAGCAGCCAAACAGGGGACAACTATGGCTACACCTTC. It yields the protein CASSQTGDNYGYTF.

This chain links TRBV5-1 with TRBJ1-2, with a possible D match to TRBD1 (5 bases). This CDR3 has 14 residues. CDR1 and CDR2 from the germline V gene are SGHRS and YFSETQ. V was shortened by 0 bases and J by 6 bases, with 12 bases between the two germline ends. In DNA form, the CDR3 reads TGCGCCAGCAGCTTGGGACAGTACGGTGATGGCTACACCTTC. As protein: CASSLGQYGDGYTF.

The rearrangement uses TRBV11-3 and TRBJ2-5; TRBD2 matches 9 bases. With 5 bases clipped from V and 4 bases from J, the junction kept 5 bases outside the gene matches. This CDR3 contains 14 residues. Per germline, CDR1 SGHNT and CDR2 YENEEA. CDR3 residues: CASSPSSGGETQYF. In DNA, the CDR3 is TGTGCCAGCAGCCCGAGTAGCGGGGGAGAGACCCAGTACTTC.

The chain has TRBV3-1 (or the pseudogene TRBV3-2) and TRBJ2-7; D is perhaps TRBD2 (6 bases). Germline CDR1 and CDR2: LGHDT and YNNKEL (reference sequence). This CDR3 has 14 residues. V lost 4 bases, J lost 3 bases, and 13 bases lay in between. CDR3 loop: CASSRLVSGYEQYF. In nucleotides, the CDR3 is TGTGCCAGCAGCCGACTAGTTTCGGGCTACGAGCAGTACTTC.

Only one count was recorded for this clone. The chain recombines TRBV9 with TRBJ2-5; tentative D call: TRBD2 (5 bases). V lost 2 bases, J lost 0 bases, and 8 bases lay in between. CDR1 and CDR2 (germline): SGDLS, YYNGEE. The CDR3 covers 14 residues. CDR3 coding DNA: TGTGCCAGCAGCGTCGGGCGGGACCAAGAGACCCAGTACTTC. Its translation is CASSVGRDQETQYF.

The J gene is TRBJ1-5, the V gene TRBV10-1, with 7 bases fitting TRBD1. Germline loops: CDR1 WNHNN, CDR2 SYGVQD (reference sequence). V dropped 6 bases and J dropped 0; count of bases not matched to a gene: 23. The CDR3 is 21 amino acids. CDR3: CASRIHGNRDSGLNSNQPQHF. CDR3 sequence (DNA): TGCGCCAGCAGGATTCACGGAAACCGGGACAGTGGCCTTAATAGCAATCAGCCCCAGCATTTT.

The chain couples TRBV4-1 to TRBJ2-3; D is perhaps TRBD2 (6 bases). The CDR3 is made up of 18 amino acids. Per the germline V gene, CDR1 is MGHRA and CDR2 is YSYEKL. V lost 0 bases and J lost 1, with 17 bases in between. CDR3 DNA sequence: TGCGCCAGCAGCCAAGAAGGCGGGACCCACTCGGGCACAGATACGCAGTATTTT. It translates to CASSQEGGTHSGTDTQYF.

The genes are TRBV6-5 and TRBJ2-7; TRBD1 aligns across 8 bases. From germline, CDR1 is MNHEY and CDR2 SVGAGI. Trimming took 7 bases from V and 2 from J; bases not matched to a gene: 4. This CDR3 is 13 amino acids long. The CDR3 is CASKMGQAYEQYF. The CDR3 DNA reads TGTGCCAGCAAGATGGGACAGGCCTACGAGCAGTACTTC.

The chain is built from TRBV12-3 or TRBV12-4 and TRBJ1-1, with D unresolved. V was clipped by 5 bases and J by 1 base, with 8 bases between them. This CDR3 is built from 13 residues. CDR3 nucleotide sequence: TGTGCCAGCAGTCTTCAAGCGAACACTGAAGCTTTCTTT. Residues: CASSLQANTEAFF.

This chain joins TRBV7-2 and TRBJ1-6; 10 positions agree with TRBD1. The ends lost 1 base at V and 10 bases at J; junction bases unmatched: 4. CDR3 length: 15 amino acids. Germline CDR1 SGHTA, CDR2 FQGNSA. CDR3 amino acids: CASSLEGQGMSPLHF. The CDR3 region has the DNA TGTGCCAGCAGCTTAGAGGGACAGGGGATGTCACCCCTCCACTTT.

The chain joins TRBV14 to TRBJ1-1; maybe TRBD1 (6 bases). Trimming stripped 5 bases from V and 0 bases from J, with 10 bases between. Germline CDR1 reads SGHDN; CDR2 reads FVKESK. The CDR3 has 14 amino acids. CDR3 sequence reads: CASSWGQVNTEAFF. Here the CDR3 DNA reads TGTGCCAGCAGCTGGGGGCAGGTGAACACTGAAGCTTTCTTT.

The sample holds one count of this clone. The chain is built from TRBV12-5 and TRBJ1-4; 8 bases line up with TRBD1. Germline loops: CDR1 LGHNT, CDR2 FRNRAP. With 5 bases clipped from V and 7 bases from J, the junction kept 6 bases outside the gene matches. The CDR3 runs 14 residues. CDR3 nucleotides: TGTGCTAGTGGTCCTGGACAGGGTAGTGAAAAACTGTTTTTT. Amino acid sequence: CASGPGQGSEKLFF.

V usage is TRBV6-5 and J usage is TRBJ1-2; perhaps TRBD1 as D (5 bases). CDR3 length equals 13 residues. Trimming shortened V by 6 bases and J by 2 bases, and 10 bases separated the two germline ends. CDR1 is MNHEY and CDR2 is SVGAGI in the germline V gene. The CDR3 sequence is CASSRQSNYGYTF. CDR3 coding DNA: TGTGCCAGCAGCCGACAGTCCAACTATGGCTACACCTTC.

This chain uses TRBV6-5 with TRBJ1-2; 7 bases agree with TRBD1. The CDR3 sequence is 15 residues long. Trimming cost V 0 bases and J 7 bases; bases outside gene matches: 8. Germline CDR1 and CDR2: MNHEY and SVGAGI. This CDR3 is CASSYSPEGAGGYTF. For the CDR3, the DNA is TGTGCCAGCAGTTACTCACCGGAGGGGGCAGGTGGCTACACCTTC.

The chain combines TRBV2 with TRBJ2-3, with TRBD2 identical over 14 bases. The CDR3 has 17 residues. Germline values: CDR1 SNHLY, CDR2 FYNNEI. V was pared by 6 bases and J by 3 bases, with 8 bases of the junction left unmatched. Here the CDR3 DNA reads TGTGCCAGCAGCCGCTGGACTAGCGGGGGGCGGACAGATACGCAGTATTTT. This gives the protein CASSRWTSGGRTDTQYF.

The chain uses TRBV18 and TRBJ2-2; 11 nucleotides agree with TRBD2. V was clipped by 3 bases and J by 5 bases; unmatched bases: 14. Germline V gene data show CDR1 as KGHSH and CDR2 as LQKENI. This CDR3 region has 19 residues. This chain's CDR3 is CASSPRQDLLAGATGELFF. The CDR3 nucleotides read TGTGCCAGCTCACCGAGACAGGATCTACTAGCGGGGGCGACCGGGGAGCTGTTTTTT. The variable domain in full, completed from reference TRBV18 and TRBJ2-2, reads NAGVMQNPRHLVRRRGQEARLRCSPMKGHSHVYWYRQLPEEGLKFMVYLQKENIIDESGMPKERFSAEFPKEGPSILRIQQVVRGDSAAYFCASSPRQDLLAGATGELFFGEGSRLTVL.

The V gene is TRBV25-1, the J gene TRBJ2-1, with 7 bases aligning to TRBD1. V dropped 9 bases and J dropped 5; count of bases not matched to a gene: 4. This CDR3 has 12 amino acids. Germline lookup yields CDR1 MGHDK and CDR2 SYGVNS. This CDR3 reads CASLQGNNEQFF. The DNA of the CDR3 is TGTGCCAGTTTACAGGGGAACAATGAGCAGTTCTTC. The full variable domain, in which reference TRBV25-1 and TRBJ2-1 provide the parts outside the CDR3, is EADIYQTPRYLVIGTGKKITLECSQTMGHDKMYWYQQDPGMELHLIHYSYGVNSTEKGDLSSESTVSRIRTEHFPLTLESARPSHTSQYLCASLQGNNEQFFGPGTRLTVL.

The chain joins TRBV27 to TRBJ2-7; D may be TRBD1 (5 bases). This CDR3 comprises 12 residues. Trimming removed 9 bases at V and 5 bases at J, with 14 bases between. The germline V gene has CDR1 MNHEY and CDR2 SMNVEV (reference sequence). The CDR3 loop is CASRGNGDEQYF. The CDR3 DNA sequence: TGTGCCAGTAGGGGAAACGGCGACGAGCAGTACTTC.

The chain uses TRBV7-9 and TRBJ1-1, with a weak D call TRBD1 (6 bases). V lost 1 base to trimming and J lost 4 bases, with 7 bases between them. CDR1 and CDR2 (germline): SEHNR, FQNEAQ (reference sequence). The CDR3 extends over 13 amino acids. CDR3 DNA: TGTGCCAGCAGCTTAGTCAGGGGCACTGAAGCTTTCTTT. Its translation is CASSLVRGTEAFF.

This clone was observed once. The J gene is TRBJ1-1, the V gene TRBV11-2, with D tentatively TRBD1 (5 bases). The CDR3 totals 15 residues. Germline V gene data show CDR1 as SGHAT and CDR2 as FQNNGV. Trimming shortened V by 1 base and J by 4 bases, and 13 bases separated the two germline ends. The CDR3 bases are TGTGCCAGCAGCTTAGTTACAGGTTTGGGCACTGAAGCTTTCTTT. Translated, it gives CASSLVTGLGTEAFF.

The chain employs TRBV15 and TRBJ1-4; D perhaps matches TRBD1 (6 bases). V was cut by 3 bases and J by 8 bases, with 13 bases left in between. Looked up from germline, CDR1 is LNHNV and CDR2 is YYDKDF (reference sequence). CDR3 length: 14 amino acids. As DNA, the CDR3 is TGTGCCACCAGCAGTGGGGACACCTTCGAAAAACTGTTTTTT. It translates to CATSSGDTFEKLFF.